This T cell receptor beta chain stems from a study of T-cell memory formation after mild COVID-19. One entry per CDR3 protein, called by TCRdb with MiXCR from the 5' RACE reads. The sample comprises more than 100,000 distinct CDR3 sequences, roughly 6% of which are singletons, and 2% to 2.5% rests with the top ten. From germline, CDR1 is SGHTA and CDR2 FQGTGA. The CDR3 has 16 amino acids. Germline trimming cut 2 bases from V and 0 bases from J; bases unmatched to any gene: 4. The source of this sequence is an adult woman who had mild COVID-19 (a few samples of this study predate the infection). Cell type and time point are not known. Specimen: PBMCs or a T cell subset sorted from them (not recorded which). This chain uses TRBV7-3 with TRBJ2-1; TRBD2 agrees at 7 bases. This CDR3 reads CASSLLGGGSYNEQFF. The CDR3 coding sequence is TGTGCCAGCAGCTTATTGGGCGGGGGCTCCTACAATGAGCAGTTCTTC.